The sequence of this TCR beta chain was determined in a study of identical twins. Only healthy Caucasians were enrolled as donors. A single record per CDR3 protein comes from TCRdb applying MiXCR to the 5' RACE reads. The profile shows hundreds of thousands of distinct CDR3 sequences, around 24% of them singletons. The CDR3 contains 15 residues. Deletions cut 1 base from V and 2 bases from J, with 9 bases between. Looked up from germline, CDR1 is LGHDT and CDR2 is YNNKEL (reference sequence). This clonotype was counted a few times. The same specimen was also included in a second study, on T cells expressing NK-cell markers.

The sequence came from a woman aged 18-30 years in good health. This chain links TRBV3-1 with TRBJ1-5; tentative D call: TRBD1 (6 bases). Sequenced sample: CD4+ T cells sorted from blood. CDR3: CASSQGGQGNQPQHF. The CDR3 DNA is TGTGCCAGCAGCCAAGGGGGGCAGGGCAATCAGCCCCAGCATTTT.